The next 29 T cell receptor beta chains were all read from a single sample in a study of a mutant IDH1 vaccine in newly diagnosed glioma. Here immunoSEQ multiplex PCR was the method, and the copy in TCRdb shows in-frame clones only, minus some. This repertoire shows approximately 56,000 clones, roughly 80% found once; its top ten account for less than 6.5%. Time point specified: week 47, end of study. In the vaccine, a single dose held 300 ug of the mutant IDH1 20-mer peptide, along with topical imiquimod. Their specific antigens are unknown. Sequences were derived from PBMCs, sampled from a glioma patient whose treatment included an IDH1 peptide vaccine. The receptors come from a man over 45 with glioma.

The CDR3 spells CASSFGTGSSQPQHF. The CDR3, as DNA: TGTGCCAGCAGCTTCGGGACAGGGTCTAGTCAGCCCCAGCATTTT. The chain has TRBV5-6 and TRBJ1-5; 9 bases are shared with TRBD1. After removal of 2 bases from V and 6 bases from J, the junction contained 6 bases not matched to a gene. Germline V gene sequence: CDR1 SGHDT, CDR2 YYEEEE. This CDR3 is built from 15 residues. The full variable domain, its missing parts supplied by reference TRBV5-6 and TRBJ1-5, is DAGVTQSPTHLIKTRGQQVTLRCSPKSGHDTVSWYQQALGQGPQFIFQYYEEEERQRGNFPDRFSGHQFPNYSSELNVNALLLGDSALYLCASSFGTGSSQPQHFGDGTRLSIL.

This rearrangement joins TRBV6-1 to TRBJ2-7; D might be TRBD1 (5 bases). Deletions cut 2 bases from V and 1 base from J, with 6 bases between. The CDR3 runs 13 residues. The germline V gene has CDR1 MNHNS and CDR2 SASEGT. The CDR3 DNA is TGTGCCAGCAGTGAAAGACAGTCCTACGAGCAGTACTTC. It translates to CASSERQSYEQYF.

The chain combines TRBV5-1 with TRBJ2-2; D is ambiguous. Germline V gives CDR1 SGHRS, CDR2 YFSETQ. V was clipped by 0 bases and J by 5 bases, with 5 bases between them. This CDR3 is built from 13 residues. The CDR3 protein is CASSLDGTGELFF. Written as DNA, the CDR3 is TGCGCCAGCAGCTTGGACGGGACCGGGGAGCTGTTTTTT.

The CDR3 coding sequence is TGTGCCAGCAGCCCTGTCGGGGGAGACACCGGGGAGCTGTTTTTT. Translated: CASSPVGGDTGELFF. The chain couples TRBV6-4 to TRBJ2-2; D possibly corresponds to TRBD2 (6 bases). Germline V lookup: CDR1 MRHNA, CDR2 SNTAGT. The CDR3 spans 15 residues. Deletions cut 6 bases from V and 3 bases from J, with 14 bases between.

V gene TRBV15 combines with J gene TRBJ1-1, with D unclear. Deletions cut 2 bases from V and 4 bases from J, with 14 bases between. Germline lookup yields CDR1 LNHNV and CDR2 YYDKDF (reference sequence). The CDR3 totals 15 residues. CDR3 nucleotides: TGTGCCACCAGCAGACCCCCCGGGATGGGCACTGAAGCTTTCTTT. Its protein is CATSRPPGMGTEAFF.

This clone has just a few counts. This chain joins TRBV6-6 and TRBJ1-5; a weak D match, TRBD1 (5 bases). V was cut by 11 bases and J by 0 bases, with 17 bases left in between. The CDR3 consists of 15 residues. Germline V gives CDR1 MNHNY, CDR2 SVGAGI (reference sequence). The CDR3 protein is CAAGPGPYSNQPQHF. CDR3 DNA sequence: TGTGCCGCTGGACCGGGACCTTATAGCAATCAGCCCCAGCATTTT.

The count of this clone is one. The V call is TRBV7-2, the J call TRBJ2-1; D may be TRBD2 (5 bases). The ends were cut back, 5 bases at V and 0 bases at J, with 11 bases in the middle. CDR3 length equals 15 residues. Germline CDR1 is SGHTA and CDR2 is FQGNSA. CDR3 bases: TGTGCCAGCAGCCGGACTTTTAGCTCCTACAATGAGCAGTTCTTC. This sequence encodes CASSRTFSSYNEQFF.

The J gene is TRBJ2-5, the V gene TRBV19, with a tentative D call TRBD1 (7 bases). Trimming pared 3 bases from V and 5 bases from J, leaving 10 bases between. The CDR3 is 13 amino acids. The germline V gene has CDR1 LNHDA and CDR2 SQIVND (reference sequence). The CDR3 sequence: CASSIPGGETQYF. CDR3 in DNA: TGTGCCAGTAGTATCCCAGGGGGGGAGACCCAGTACTTC.

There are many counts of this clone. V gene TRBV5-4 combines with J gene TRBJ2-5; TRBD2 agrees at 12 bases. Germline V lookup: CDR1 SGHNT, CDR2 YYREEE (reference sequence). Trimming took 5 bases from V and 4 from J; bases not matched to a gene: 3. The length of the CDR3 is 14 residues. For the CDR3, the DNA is TGTGCCAGCAGTCCGACTAGCGGGGGAGAGACCCAGTACTTC. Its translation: CASSPTSGGETQYF.

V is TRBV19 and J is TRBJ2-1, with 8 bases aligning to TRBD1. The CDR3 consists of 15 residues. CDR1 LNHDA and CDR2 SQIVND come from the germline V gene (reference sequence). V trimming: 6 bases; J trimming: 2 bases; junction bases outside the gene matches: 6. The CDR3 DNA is TGTGCCAGTAGAGGACAGGGCGGGCCCTACAATGAGCAGTTCTTC. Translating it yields CASRGQGGPYNEQFF.

The DNA for the CDR3 is TGTGCCAGCAGCCAAGTCGGAACAGGGTTGATGGAAAAACTGTTTTTT. It specifies CASSQVGTGLMEKLFF. This chain links TRBV4-2 with TRBJ1-4; the D gene is possibly TRBD1 (6 bases). The CDR3 length is 16 residues. V lost 1 base, J lost 8 bases, and 17 bases lay in between. Per germline, CDR1 LGHNA and CDR2 YNFKEQ.

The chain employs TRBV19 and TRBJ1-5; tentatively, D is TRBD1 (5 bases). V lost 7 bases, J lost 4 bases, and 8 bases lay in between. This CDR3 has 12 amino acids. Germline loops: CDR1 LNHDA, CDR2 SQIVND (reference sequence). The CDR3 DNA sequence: TGTGCCAGTATGAGGGGAAATCAGCCCCAGCATTTT. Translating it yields CASMRGNQPQHF.

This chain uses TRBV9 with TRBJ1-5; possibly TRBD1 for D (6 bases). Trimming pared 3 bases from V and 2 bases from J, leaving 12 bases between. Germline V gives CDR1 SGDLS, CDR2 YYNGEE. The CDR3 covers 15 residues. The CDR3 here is CASSERTVGNQPQHF. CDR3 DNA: TGTGCCAGCAGCGAAAGGACAGTCGGCAATCAGCCCCAGCATTTT.

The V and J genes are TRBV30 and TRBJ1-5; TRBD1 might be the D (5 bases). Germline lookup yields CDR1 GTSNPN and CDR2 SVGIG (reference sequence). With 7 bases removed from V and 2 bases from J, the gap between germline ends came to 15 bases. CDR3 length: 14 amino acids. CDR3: CAFGTPMGNQPQHF. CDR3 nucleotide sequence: TGTGCCTTCGGGACTCCCATGGGCAATCAGCCCCAGCATTTT. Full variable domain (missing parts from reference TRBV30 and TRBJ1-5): SQTIHQWPATLVQPVGSPLSLECTVEGTSNPNLYWYRQAAGRGLQLLFYSVGIGQISSEVPQNLSASRPQDRQFILSSKKLLLSDSGFYLCAFGTPMGNQPQHFGDGTRLSIL.

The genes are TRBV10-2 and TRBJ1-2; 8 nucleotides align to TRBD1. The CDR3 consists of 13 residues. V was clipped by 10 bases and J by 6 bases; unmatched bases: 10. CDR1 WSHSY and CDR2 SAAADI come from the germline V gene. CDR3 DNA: TGCGCCAACCGCGACAGGGGTGGTGATGGCTACACCTTC. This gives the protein CANRDRGGDGYTF.

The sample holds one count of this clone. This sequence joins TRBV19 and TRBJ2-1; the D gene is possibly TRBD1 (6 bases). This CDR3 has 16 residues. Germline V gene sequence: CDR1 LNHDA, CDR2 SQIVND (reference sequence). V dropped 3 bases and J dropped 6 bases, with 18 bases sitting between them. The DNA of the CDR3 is TGTGCCAGTAGTATTGTGGGGGCATGGATAAGCAATGAGCAGTTCTTC. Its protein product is CASSIVGAWISNEQFF.

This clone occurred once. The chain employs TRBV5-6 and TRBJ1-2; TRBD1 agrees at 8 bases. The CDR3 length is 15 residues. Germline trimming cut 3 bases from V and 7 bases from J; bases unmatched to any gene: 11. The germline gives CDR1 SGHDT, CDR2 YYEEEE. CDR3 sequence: CASSSSRQGTGGYTF. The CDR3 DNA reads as TGTGCCAGCAGCTCATCGAGACAGGGGACGGGTGGCTACACCTTC.

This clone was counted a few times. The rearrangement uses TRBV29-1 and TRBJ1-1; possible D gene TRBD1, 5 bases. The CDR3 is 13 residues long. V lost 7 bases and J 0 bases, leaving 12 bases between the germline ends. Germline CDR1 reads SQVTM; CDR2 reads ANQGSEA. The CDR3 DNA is TGCAGCGGGGGGAACCACATGAACACTGAAGCTTTCTTT. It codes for CSGGNHMNTEAFF.

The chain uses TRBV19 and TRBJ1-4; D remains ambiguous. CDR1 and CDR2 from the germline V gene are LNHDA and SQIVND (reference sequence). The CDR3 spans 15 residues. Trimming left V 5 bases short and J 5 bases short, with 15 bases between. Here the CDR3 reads CASSLMDGANEKLFF. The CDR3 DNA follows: TGTGCCAGTAGTTTGATGGACGGAGCGAATGAAAAACTGTTTTTT.

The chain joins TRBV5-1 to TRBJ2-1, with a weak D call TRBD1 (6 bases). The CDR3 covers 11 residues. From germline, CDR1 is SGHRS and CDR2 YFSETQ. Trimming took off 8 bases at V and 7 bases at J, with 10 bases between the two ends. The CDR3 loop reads CASEQGNEQFF. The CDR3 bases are TGCGCCAGTGAACAGGGAAATGAGCAGTTCTTC.

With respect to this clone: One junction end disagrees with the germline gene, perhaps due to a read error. The CDR3 is CASTLAGGDTEAFF. As DNA, the CDR3 is TGTGCCAGCACTTTAGCAGGGGGGGACACTGAAGCTTTCTTT. The rearrangement links TRBV27 to TRBJ1-1, with 7 bases aligning to TRBD1. CDR3 size: 14 residues. Germline CDR1 and CDR2: MNHEY and SMNVEV (reference sequence).

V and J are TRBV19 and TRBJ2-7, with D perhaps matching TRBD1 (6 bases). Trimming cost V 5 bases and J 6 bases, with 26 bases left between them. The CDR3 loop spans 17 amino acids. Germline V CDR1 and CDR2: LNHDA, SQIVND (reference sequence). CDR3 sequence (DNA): TGTGCCAGTAGTCCCTTCGGGACACCTCCTCTGGGTGTCGAGCAGTACTTC. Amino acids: CASSPFGTPPLGVEQYF.

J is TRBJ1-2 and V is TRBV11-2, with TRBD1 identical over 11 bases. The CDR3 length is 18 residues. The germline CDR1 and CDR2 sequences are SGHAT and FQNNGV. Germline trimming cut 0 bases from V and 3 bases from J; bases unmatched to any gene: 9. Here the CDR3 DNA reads TGTGCCAGCAGCTTAGAAACAGGACAGGGGGCGTTCGACTATGGCTACACCTTC. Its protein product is CASSLETGQGAFDYGYTF. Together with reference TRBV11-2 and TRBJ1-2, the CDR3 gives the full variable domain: EAGVAQSPRYKIIEKRQSVAFWCNPISGHATLYWYQQILGQGPKLLIQFQNNGVVDDSQLPKDRFSAERLKGVDSTLKIQPAKLEDSAVYLCASSLETGQGAFDYGYTFGSGTRLTVV.

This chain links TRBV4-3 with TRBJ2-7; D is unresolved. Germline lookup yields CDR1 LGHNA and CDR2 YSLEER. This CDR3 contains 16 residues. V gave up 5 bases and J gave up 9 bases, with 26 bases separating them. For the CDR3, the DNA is TGCGCCAGCAGCTCCGGTTACCCCTCGTCGGAACAGCGGCAGTACTTC. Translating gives CASSSGYPSSEQRQYF.

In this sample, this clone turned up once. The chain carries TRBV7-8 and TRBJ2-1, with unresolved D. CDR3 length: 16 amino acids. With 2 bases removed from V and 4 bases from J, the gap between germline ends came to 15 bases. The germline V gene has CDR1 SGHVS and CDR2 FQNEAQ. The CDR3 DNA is TGTGCCAGCAGCTTAACGCGCGGAGTATCTTACAATGAGCAGTTCTTC. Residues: CASSLTRGVSYNEQFF.

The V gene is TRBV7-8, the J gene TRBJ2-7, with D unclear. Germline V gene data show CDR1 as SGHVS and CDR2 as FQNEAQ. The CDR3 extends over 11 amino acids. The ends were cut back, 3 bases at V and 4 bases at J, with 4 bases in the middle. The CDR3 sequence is CASSFRYEQYF. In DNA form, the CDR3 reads TGTGCCAGCAGCTTTAGATACGAGCAGTACTTC.

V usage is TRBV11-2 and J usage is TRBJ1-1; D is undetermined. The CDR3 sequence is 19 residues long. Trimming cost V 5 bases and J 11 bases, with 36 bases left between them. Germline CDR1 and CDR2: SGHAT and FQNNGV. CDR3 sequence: CASSPRVGGRVAGGFGAFF. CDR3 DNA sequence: TGTGCCAGCAGCCCTCGAGTCGGAGGGCGGGTAGCGGGAGGATTCGGCGCTTTCTTT. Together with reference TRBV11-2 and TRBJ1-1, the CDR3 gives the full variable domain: EAGVAQSPRYKIIEKRQSVAFWCNPISGHATLYWYQQILGQGPKLLIQFQNNGVVDDSQLPKDRFSAERLKGVDSTLKIQPAKLEDSAVYLCASSPRVGGRVAGGFGAFFGQGTRLTVV.

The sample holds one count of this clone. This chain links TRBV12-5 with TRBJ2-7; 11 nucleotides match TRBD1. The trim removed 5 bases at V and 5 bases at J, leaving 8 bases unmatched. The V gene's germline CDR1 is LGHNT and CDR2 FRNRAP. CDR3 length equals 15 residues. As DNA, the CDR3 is TGTGCTAGTGGTCCCGTGGACAGGGGGCAGGACGAGCAGTACTTC. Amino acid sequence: CASGPVDRGQDEQYF.

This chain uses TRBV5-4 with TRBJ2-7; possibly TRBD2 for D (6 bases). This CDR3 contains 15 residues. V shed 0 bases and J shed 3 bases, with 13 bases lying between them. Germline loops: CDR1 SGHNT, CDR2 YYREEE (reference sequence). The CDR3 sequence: CASSLDWGEDYEQYF. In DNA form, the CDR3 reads TGTGCCAGCAGCTTGGACTGGGGGGAGGACTACGAGCAGTACTTC.